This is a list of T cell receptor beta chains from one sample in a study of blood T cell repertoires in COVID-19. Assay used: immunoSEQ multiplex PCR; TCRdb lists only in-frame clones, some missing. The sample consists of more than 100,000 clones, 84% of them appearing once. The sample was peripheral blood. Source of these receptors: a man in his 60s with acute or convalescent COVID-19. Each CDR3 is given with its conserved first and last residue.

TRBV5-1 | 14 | CASSLAEYPYEQYF
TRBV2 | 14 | CASKGEEAKNIQYF
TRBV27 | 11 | CASKGLEGYTF
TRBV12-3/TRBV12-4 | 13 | CASSLMAGAGYTF
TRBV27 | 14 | CASSRKTGQGGYTF
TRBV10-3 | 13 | CAISVRGRETQYF
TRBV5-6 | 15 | CASSLGGGPYNEQFF
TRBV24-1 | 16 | CATSDWDRGGTDTQYF
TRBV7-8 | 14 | CASSPSGGSGELFF
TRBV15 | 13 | CATSPGAGFEAFF
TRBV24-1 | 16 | CATSEPTGSGNQPQHF
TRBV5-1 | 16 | CASSLDGQGAQNEQFF
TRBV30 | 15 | CAWRGTSGTSGELFF
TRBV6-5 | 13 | CASSYSSTDTQYF
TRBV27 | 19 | CASSTGRGLVRDYTGELFF
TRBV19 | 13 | CASSIGGPQPQHF
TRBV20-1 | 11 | CSAVSGYGYTF
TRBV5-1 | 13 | CASSPRADTEAFF
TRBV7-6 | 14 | CASSLGGTGEPLHF
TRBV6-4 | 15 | CASSVGLAGSNEQFF
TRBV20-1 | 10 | CSARDNKQFF
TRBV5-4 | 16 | CASRQNVAGELWPQHF
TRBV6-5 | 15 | CASSVGLAGGETQYF
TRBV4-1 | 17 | CASSTPPRVPTNEKLFF
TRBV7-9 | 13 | CASSGQGSEKLFF
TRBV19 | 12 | CASSSLNYGYTF
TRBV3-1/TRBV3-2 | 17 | CASSFTPLAGRGETQYF
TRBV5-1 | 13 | CASSLTGGSEAFF
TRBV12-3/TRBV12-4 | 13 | CASSLVEYETQYF
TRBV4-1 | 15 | CASSQGQGQGETQYF
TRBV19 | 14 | CASSPQGENSPLHF
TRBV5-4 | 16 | CASSDTGGAANSPLHF
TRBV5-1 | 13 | CASSLRRSNEQFF
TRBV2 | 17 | CASSEGGGDREYNEQFF
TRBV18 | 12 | CASSLGQVEAFF
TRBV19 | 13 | CASSTPGAVYQFF
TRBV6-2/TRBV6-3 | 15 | CASSTSGPNTGELFF